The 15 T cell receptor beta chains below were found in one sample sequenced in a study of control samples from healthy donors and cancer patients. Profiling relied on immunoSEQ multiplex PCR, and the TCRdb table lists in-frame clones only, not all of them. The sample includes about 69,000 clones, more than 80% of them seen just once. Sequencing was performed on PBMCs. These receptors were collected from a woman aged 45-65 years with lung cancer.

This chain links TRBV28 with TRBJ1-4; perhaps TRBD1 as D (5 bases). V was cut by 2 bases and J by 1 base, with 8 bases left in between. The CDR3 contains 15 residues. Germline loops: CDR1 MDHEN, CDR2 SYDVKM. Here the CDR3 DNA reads TGTGCCAGCAGTTTAGGGGGTATAACTAATGAAAAACTGTTTTTT. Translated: CASSLGGITNEKLFF.

The CDR3 DNA is TGTGCCAGTAGTATGGGGCGGTATAGGGCTGAAGCTTTCTTT. This gives the protein CASSMGRYRAEAFF. This rearrangement joins TRBV19 to TRBJ1-1; maybe TRBD1 (5 bases). Trimming took 3 bases from V and 6 from J, leaving 14 bases between them. Per germline, CDR1 LNHDA and CDR2 SQIVND (reference sequence). The CDR3 contains 14 residues.

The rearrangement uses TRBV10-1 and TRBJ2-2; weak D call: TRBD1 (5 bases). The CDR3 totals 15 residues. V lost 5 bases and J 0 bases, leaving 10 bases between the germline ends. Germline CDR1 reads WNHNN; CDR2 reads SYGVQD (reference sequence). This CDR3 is CASSLTGPNTGELFF. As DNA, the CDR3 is TGCGCCAGCAGTTTAACAGGACCGAACACCGGGGAGCTGTTTTTT.

For the CDR3, the DNA is TGTGCCAGCAGCTCACCGTCGAGGGGGGCCAACGTCCTGACTTTC. Amino acid sequence: CASSSPSRGANVLTF. The chain recombines TRBV5-5 with TRBJ2-6; D gene unclear. CDR1 SGHKS and CDR2 YYEKEE come from the germline V gene (reference sequence). The CDR3 runs 15 residues. V was pared by 3 bases and J by 4 bases, with 11 bases between.

CDR3 region: CASSYSNYESSGGAYEQYF. The CDR3 bases are TGTGCCAGCAGTTACTCGAATTATGAGTCCAGCGGGGGGGCCTACGAGCAGTACTTC. The chain couples TRBV6-2 or TRBV6-3 to TRBJ2-7, with TRBD2 matching over 10 bases. Trimming removed 0 bases from V and 2 bases from J; junction bases left unmatched: 13. This CDR3 spans 19 amino acids. Looked up from germline, CDR1 is MNHEY and CDR2 is SVGEGT.

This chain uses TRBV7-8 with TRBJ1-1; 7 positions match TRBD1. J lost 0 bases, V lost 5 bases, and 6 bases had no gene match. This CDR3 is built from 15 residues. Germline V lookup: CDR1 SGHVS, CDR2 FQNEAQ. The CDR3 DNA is TGTGCCAGCAGCCGTCCCACAGGGGTGAACACTGAAGCTTTCTTT. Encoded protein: CASSRPTGVNTEAFF.

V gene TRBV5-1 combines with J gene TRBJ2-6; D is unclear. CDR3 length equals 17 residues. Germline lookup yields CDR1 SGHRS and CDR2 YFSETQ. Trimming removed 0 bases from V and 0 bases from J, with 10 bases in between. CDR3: CASSLVGRSSGANVLTF. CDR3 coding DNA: TGCGCCAGCAGCTTGGTCGGCAGGAGCTCTGGGGCCAACGTCCTGACTTTC.

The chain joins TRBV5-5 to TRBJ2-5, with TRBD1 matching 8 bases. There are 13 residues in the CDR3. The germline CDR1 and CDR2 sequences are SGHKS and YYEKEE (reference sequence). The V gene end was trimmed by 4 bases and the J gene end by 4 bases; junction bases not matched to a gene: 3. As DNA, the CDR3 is TGTGCCAGCAGCCCACAGGGGGGAGAGACCCAGTACTTC. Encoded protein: CASSPQGGETQYF.

In DNA form, the CDR3 reads TGTGCCTCCAGGACCTCTGGAAACACCATATATTTT. Protein: CASRTSGNTIYF. V is TRBV12-3 or TRBV12-4 and J is TRBJ1-3; the D is unclear. Trimming stripped 11 bases from V and 0 bases from J, with 8 bases between. This CDR3 spans 12 amino acids.

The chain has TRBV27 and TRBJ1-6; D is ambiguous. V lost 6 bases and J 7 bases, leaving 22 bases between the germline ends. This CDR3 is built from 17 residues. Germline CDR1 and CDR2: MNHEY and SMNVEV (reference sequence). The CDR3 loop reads CASRSRRVTVLNSPLHF. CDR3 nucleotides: TGTGCCAGCAGGTCGCGGAGGGTGACTGTTTTAAATTCACCCCTCCACTTT.

Here the CDR3 reads CASSLGRQVYGYTF. CDR3 bases: TGTGCCAGCAGCTTGGGGAGGCAAGTCTATGGCTACACCTTC. The V and J genes are TRBV5-6 and TRBJ1-2; D unresolved. CDR3 length: 14 amino acids. Trimming cost V 0 bases and J 4 bases, with 10 bases left between them. Germline-derived CDR1 and CDR2 are SGHDT and YYEEEE.

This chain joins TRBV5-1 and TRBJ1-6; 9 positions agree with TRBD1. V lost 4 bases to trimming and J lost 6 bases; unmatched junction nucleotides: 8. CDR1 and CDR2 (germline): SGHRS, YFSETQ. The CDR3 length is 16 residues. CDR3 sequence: CASSLGTGSSNSPLHF. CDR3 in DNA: TGCGCCAGCAGCCTCGGGACAGGGAGCTCTAATTCACCCCTCCACTTT.

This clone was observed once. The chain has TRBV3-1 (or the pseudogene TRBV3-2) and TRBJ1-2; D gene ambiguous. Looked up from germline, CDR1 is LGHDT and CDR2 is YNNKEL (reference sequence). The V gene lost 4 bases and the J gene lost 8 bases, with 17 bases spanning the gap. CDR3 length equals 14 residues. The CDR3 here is CASSPFRDPGGYTF. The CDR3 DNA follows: TGTGCCAGCAGCCCATTCCGCGACCCGGGCGGCTACACCTTC.

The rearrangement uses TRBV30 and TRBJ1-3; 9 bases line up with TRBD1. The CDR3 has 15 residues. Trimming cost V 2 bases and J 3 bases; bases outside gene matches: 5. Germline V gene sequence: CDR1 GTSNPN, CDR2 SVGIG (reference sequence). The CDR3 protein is CAWSLQGAGGNTIYF. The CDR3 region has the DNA TGTGCCTGGAGTCTACAGGGGGCTGGTGGAAACACCATATATTTT.

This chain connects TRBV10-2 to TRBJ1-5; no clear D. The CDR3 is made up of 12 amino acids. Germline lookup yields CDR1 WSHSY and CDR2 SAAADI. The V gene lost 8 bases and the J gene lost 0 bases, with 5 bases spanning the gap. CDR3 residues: CASQSSNQPQHF. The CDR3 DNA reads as TGCGCCAGCCAGTCTAGCAATCAGCCCCAGCATTTT.